The source of this T cell receptor (beta chain) is a study of tumor-infiltrating lymphocytes in primary liver carcinoma. Scientists recovered RNA and DNA together from roughly 20-30 mg of unsorted bulk tissue. Constant-region priming of approximately 500 ng total RNA yielded TCR beta cDNA. Libraries of TCR beta came from three nested multiplex PCR rounds with slightly modified ARM-PCR. The opening two PCR rounds, nine to eleven cycles each, paired TRBV1-TRBV30 forward primers with a C-beta reverse primer. TCRdb re-called the multiplex PCR reads through MiXCR, storing one row per CDR3 protein. The profile shows 20,000 to 30,000 distinct CDR3 sequences, roughly four fifths of them singletons. The CDR3 has 14 residues. Trimming took 10 bases from V and 9 from J, leaving 22 bases between them. Germline loops: CDR1 SGHAT, CDR2 FQNNGV.

The sequenced sample consisted of liver tumor tissue from sampling region 3. Subset denoted: tumor region T3, left-lateral pole. This receptor was obtained from a man aged 35-49 years with primary liver carcinoma and hepatitis B virus infection. The J gene is TRBJ2-1, the V gene TRBV11-2; no clear D. CDR3 DNA: TGTGCCATCAACCTATACCGGGTAGTTAGTGAGCAGTTCTTC. Residues: CAINLYRVVSEQFF.